A single sample gave rise to the 32 T cell receptor beta chains below, sequenced in a study of cytomegalovirus exposure and HLA in healthy donors. 60 Vbeta and 13 Jbeta primers were used in PCR. Clones were read by immunoSEQ multiplex PCR, and TCRdb kept only the in-frame ones, dropping some. Found here are around 140,000 clones; the top ten clones hold over 1.5%. Sequences were obtained from PBMCs. The receptors derive from a woman between 35 and 50 years old in good health and CMV-seropositive.

About this clone: This CDR3 is also generated by other DNA sequences in the sample. The chain combines TRBV19 with TRBJ2-1; D unresolved. This CDR3 has 11 amino acids. Germline CDR1 LNHDA, CDR2 SQIVND (reference sequence). Trimming removed 5 bases from V and 4 bases from J, with 3 bases in between. The CDR3 is CASSLYNEQFF. The DNA for the CDR3 is TGTGCCAGTAGTCTGTACAATGAGCAGTTCTTC.

V and J are TRBV2 and TRBJ2-6; 7 nucleotides align to TRBD1. V shed 6 bases and J 0 bases; nucleotides not matched to a gene: 8. CDR1 and CDR2 (germline): SNHLY, FYNNEI. The CDR3 loop spans 17 amino acids. CDR3 in DNA: TGTGCCAGCAGAGGGGGCAGAAGGCTCTCTGGGGCCAACGTCCTGACTTTC. Encoded protein: CASRGGRRLSGANVLTF.

V gene TRBV27 combines with J gene TRBJ2-7; 11 bases line up with TRBD1. This CDR3 spans 14 amino acids. V was clipped by 6 bases and J by 5 bases; unmatched bases: 6. The germline V gene has CDR1 MNHEY and CDR2 SMNVEV (reference sequence). DNA of the CDR3: TGTGCCAGCAGACGGGACAGGGGGACAAACGAGCAGTACTTC. Its protein product is CASRRDRGTNEQYF.

The chain uses TRBV2 and TRBJ2-5; D remains ambiguous. The CDR3 covers 13 residues. V was shortened by 8 bases and J by 0 bases, with 10 bases between the two germline ends. Germline V gene lookup returns CDR1 SNHLY and CDR2 FYNNEI. For the CDR3, the DNA is TGTGCCAGCGGGTCAGGTTACCAAGAGACCCAGTACTTC. Translation gives CASGSGYQETQYF.

DNA of the CDR3: TGTGCCAGCAGCTTAGACGGGACAGGGCTGGAAGAGCAGTACTTC. Encoded protein: CASSLDGTGLEEQYF. The chain employs TRBV11-1 and TRBJ2-7; 9 nucleotides line up with TRBD1. Germline loops: CDR1 SGHAT, CDR2 FQDESV (reference sequence). The CDR3 covers 15 residues. V trimming: 1 base; J trimming: 7 bases; junction bases outside the gene matches: 8.

The V gene is TRBV5-4, the J gene TRBJ1-4, with 8 bases aligning to TRBD1. The ends lost 4 bases at V and 7 bases at J; junction bases unmatched: 6. Germline V gives CDR1 SGHNT, CDR2 YYREEE (reference sequence). The CDR3 is 14 amino acids. CDR3 sequence reads: CASSQSGQVEKLFF. CDR3 in DNA: TGTGCCAGCAGCCAATCGGGACAGGTTGAAAAACTGTTTTTT.

J is TRBJ2-7 and V is TRBV29-1, with 8 bases lining up with TRBD1. The CDR3 extends over 15 amino acids. J gave up 4 bases and V 4 bases, and 12 bases lay outside the gene matches. Germline CDR1 SQVTM, CDR2 ANQGSEA. CDR3 protein: CSVAPGQARTYEQYF. Written as DNA, the CDR3 is TGCAGCGTTGCCCCGGGACAGGCGAGGACTTACGAGCAGTACTTC.

The V and J genes are TRBV2 and TRBJ1-5, with a weak D call TRBD1 (6 bases). Trimming removed 6 bases from V and 0 bases from J, with 12 bases in between. Germline V gene lookup returns CDR1 SNHLY and CDR2 FYNNEI. The CDR3 length is 15 residues. The CDR3 region is CASSRDTYSNQPQHF. The CDR3 coding sequence is TGTGCCAGCAGCCGGGACACCTATAGCAATCAGCCCCAGCATTTT.

The chain links TRBV6-5 to TRBJ1-5, with 7 bases identical to TRBD1. Germline trimming cut 9 bases from V and 3 bases from J; bases unmatched to any gene: 8. Germline lookup yields CDR1 MNHEY and CDR2 SVGAGI. CDR3 length: 14 amino acids. CDR3: CARCHRGLNQPQHF. The DNA for the CDR3 is TGTGCCAGATGCCACAGGGGCCTCAATCAGCCCCAGCATTTT.

V and J are TRBV27 and TRBJ2-7, with TRBD2 identical over 11 bases. Per the germline V gene, CDR1 is MNHEY and CDR2 is SMNVEV (reference sequence). Trimming at V came to 3 bases and at J to 2 bases, leaving 6 bases not matched to a gene. The CDR3 length is 16 residues. CDR3 DNA: TGTGCCAGCAGTTTCCTAGCGGGAGGTAACCCCTACGAGCAGTACTTC. Translating it yields CASSFLAGGNPYEQYF.

V and J are TRBV5-1 and TRBJ1-1; TRBD1 is a possible D gene (5 bases). The CDR3 sequence is 16 residues long. Trimming stripped 0 bases from V and 0 bases from J, with 12 bases between. Germline CDR1 and CDR2: SGHRS and YFSETQ. The CDR3 here is CASSLEGASVNTEAFF. The CDR3 nucleotides are TGCGCCAGCAGCTTGGAAGGGGCCAGTGTGAACACTGAAGCTTTCTTT.

The chain employs TRBV6-6 and TRBJ2-1; D possibly corresponds to TRBD1 (5 bases). Germline CDR1 reads MNHNY; CDR2 reads SVGAGI (reference sequence). Trimming removed 2 bases at V and 6 bases at J, with 8 bases between. The CDR3 runs to 13 residues. The DNA of the CDR3 is TGTGCCAGCAGTTACAACAGGCCCAATGAGCAGTTCTTC. Residues: CASSYNRPNEQFF.

The rearrangement links TRBV10-3 to TRBJ2-3; the match to TRBD2 covers 12 bases. This CDR3 spans 15 amino acids. Germline V gene lookup returns CDR1 ENHRY and CDR2 SYGVKD. The junction had 1 base not matched to a gene; V was cut back by 4 bases and J by 2 bases. DNA for the CDR3: TGTGCCATCAGTGGGACTAGCGGGATCACAGATACGCAGTATTTT. This gives the protein CAISGTSGITDTQYF.

The chain links TRBV2 to TRBJ1-2, with a tentative D call TRBD1 (6 bases). CDR1 and CDR2 (germline): SNHLY, FYNNEI. V was trimmed by 3 bases and J by 4 bases, leaving 12 bases between them. The CDR3 extends over 14 amino acids. The CDR3 coding sequence is TGTGCCAGCAGTGAGGCCCGGGACATCTATGGCTACACCTTC. This encodes CASSEARDIYGYTF.

This chain links TRBV5-1 with TRBJ2-1; D unresolved. The V end was cut by 0 bases, the J end by 7 bases, with 11 bases between. From germline, CDR1 is SGHRS and CDR2 YFSETQ. The CDR3 totals 14 residues. The CDR3: CASSLDLGANEQFF. DNA of the CDR3: TGCGCCAGCAGCTTGGACCTCGGAGCTAATGAGCAGTTCTTC.

A note on this clone: One end of the junction is discordant with germline, which a read error may explain. V is TRBV19 and J is TRBJ1-4; no reliable D call. Germline V gives CDR1 LNHDA, CDR2 SQIVND (reference sequence). This CDR3 comprises 14 residues. The CDR3 DNA is TGTGCCGGTAGTATCACCGGGATTAATGAAAAACTGTTTTTT. Protein product: CAGSITGINEKLFF.

This rearrangement joins TRBV28 to TRBJ2-1; 7 bases map to TRBD2. The CDR3 is 14 residues long. In germline, CDR1 is MDHEN, CDR2 SYDVKM. The V segment lost 6 bases and the J segment 1 base; nucleotides outside the gene matches: 3. The CDR3 nucleotides read TGTGCCAGCAGCAATAGCGGGTCCTACAATGAGCAGTTCTTC. Translation gives CASSNSGSYNEQFF.

The chain is built from TRBV9 and TRBJ2-2; D call uncertain. V was pared by 0 bases and J by 4 bases, with 4 bases between. Germline loops: CDR1 SGDLS, CDR2 YYNGEE. The CDR3 runs to 13 residues. CDR3 region: CASSVVATGELFF. The CDR3 coding sequence is TGTGCCAGCAGCGTAGTGGCCACCGGGGAGCTGTTTTTT.

The gene calls are TRBV7-2 and TRBJ1-1; D call uncertain. The CDR3 consists of 13 residues. The germline V gene has CDR1 SGHTA and CDR2 FQGNSA. V was shortened by 3 bases and J by 6 bases, with 11 bases between the two germline ends. CDR3 nucleotides: TGTGCCAGCAGCTTGCCAAGCGTCCCTGAAGCTTTCTTT. Protein sequence: CASSLPSVPEAFF.

The chain recombines TRBV9 with TRBJ2-1; perhaps TRBD1 as D (5 bases). The length of the CDR3 is 14 residues. CDR1 and CDR2 (germline): SGDLS, YYNGEE. Trimming took 0 bases from V and 8 from J, leaving 12 bases between them. The CDR3 sequence: CASSVATWGDEQFF. The DNA of the CDR3 is TGTGCCAGCAGCGTAGCTACCTGGGGCGATGAGCAGTTCTTC.

The CDR3 sequence: CASSLDGRGYTEAFF. CDR3 coding DNA: TGCGCCAGCAGCTTGGATGGCAGGGGTTACACTGAAGCTTTCTTT. The chain combines TRBV5-1 with TRBJ1-1, with a weak D call TRBD1 (6 bases). This CDR3 region has 15 residues. V was trimmed by 0 bases and J by 3 bases, leaving 12 bases between them. Germline-derived CDR1 and CDR2 are SGHRS and YFSETQ. Supplemented by reference TRBV5-1 and TRBJ1-1, the full variable domain reads KAGVTQTPRYLIKTRGQQVTLSCSPISGHRSVSWYQQTPGQGLQFLFEYFSETQRNKGNFPGRFSGRQFSNSRSEMNVSTLELGDSALYLCASSLDGRGYTEAFFGQGTRLTVV.

The rearrangement links TRBV18 to TRBJ1-1; D might be TRBD1 (6 bases). Germline loops: CDR1 KGHSH, CDR2 LQKENI. This CDR3 spans 17 amino acids. Trimming pared 4 bases from V and 2 bases from J, leaving 20 bases between. CDR3 residues: CASSHLPQGKPNTEAFF. CDR3 sequence (DNA): TGTGCCAGCTCACACCTACCACAGGGTAAACCCAACACTGAAGCTTTCTTT.

The V gene is TRBV2, the J gene TRBJ2-5, with 8 bases that match TRBD1. Germline assignment: CDR1 SNHLY and CDR2 FYNNEI. This CDR3 has 13 amino acids. J lost 5 bases, V lost 5 bases, and 4 bases had no gene match. CDR3 protein: CASSRTGKETQYF. DNA for the CDR3: TGTGCCAGCAGTCGGACAGGGAAGGAGACCCAGTACTTC. Based on the CDR3 plus reference TRBV2 and TRBJ2-5, the full variable domain is EPEVTQTPSHQVTQMGQEVILRCVPISNHLYFYWYRQILGQKVEFLVSFYNNEISEKSEIFDDQFSVERPDGSNFTLKIRSTKLEDSAMYFCASSRTGKETQYFGPGTRLLVL.

The CDR3 nucleotides are TGTGCCAGTAGGACAGGGGAACGCAATCAGCCCCAGCATTTT. This sequence encodes CASRTGERNQPQHF. V is TRBV19 and J is TRBJ1-5; 8 nucleotides agree with TRBD1. Germline-derived CDR1 and CDR2 are LNHDA and SQIVND (reference sequence). The V gene end was trimmed by 6 bases and the J gene end by 2 bases; junction bases not matched to a gene: 3. The CDR3 has 14 amino acids. Full variable domain (remainder filled in from reference TRBV19 and TRBJ1-5): DGGITQSPKYLFRKEGQNVTLSCEQNLNHDAMYWYRQDPGQGLRLIYYSQIVNDFQKGDIAEGYSVSREKKESFPLTVTSAQKNPTAFYLCASRTGERNQPQHFGDGTRLSIL.

As to this clone: The junction differs from germline at one of its ends, possibly a read error. The genes are TRBV29-1 and TRBJ2-7; 15 nucleotides agree with TRBD2. Germline V gene sequence: CDR1 SQVTM, CDR2 ANQGSEA. This CDR3 comprises 15 residues. The CDR3, as DNA: TGCAGCGTGGAAGGACTAGCGGGAGGGAACTACGAGCAGTACTTC. It codes for CSVEGLAGGNYEQYF.

The chain carries TRBV9 and TRBJ2-7; 7 bases map to TRBD1. This CDR3 region has 16 residues. CDR1 SGDLS and CDR2 YYNGEE come from the germline V gene. The junction had 6 bases not matched to a gene; V was cut back by 0 bases and J by 0 bases. For the CDR3, the DNA is TGTGCCAGCAGCGTAGATGTAGGGGGCGACTCCTACGAGCAGTACTTC. This gives the protein CASSVDVGGDSYEQYF.

V gene TRBV29-1 combines with J gene TRBJ2-2, with unresolved D. V was cut by 8 bases and J by 1 base, with 8 bases left in between. The CDR3 has 12 residues. Germline CDR1 is SQVTM and CDR2 is ANQGSEA. The CDR3 DNA follows: TGCAGCACCGGTGGGAACACCGGGGAGCTGTTTTTT. Protein sequence: CSTGGNTGELFF.

CDR3 in amino acids: CASSLVRRPGNEQFF. The CDR3 DNA follows: TGTGCCAGCAGCTTGGTCAGGCGACCAGGCAATGAGCAGTTCTTC. The J gene is TRBJ2-1, the V gene TRBV5-6, with D uncertain. Germline V gives CDR1 SGHDT, CDR2 YYEEEE. There are 15 residues in the CDR3. V was cut by 0 bases and J by 6 bases, with 13 bases left in between.

This rearrangement joins TRBV5-6 to TRBJ2-1, with 11 bases lining up with TRBD2. J lost 3 bases, V lost 2 bases, and 1 base had no gene match. The CDR3 has 15 residues. The germline V gene encodes CDR1 SGHDT and CDR2 YYEEEE. CDR3 bases: TGTGCCAGCAGCTTAGGGACTAGCGGCTACAATGAGCAGTTCTTC. It encodes CASSLGTSGYNEQFF.

V usage is TRBV7-6 and J usage is TRBJ1-2; TRBD1 matches at 9 bases. The CDR3 runs 14 residues. The V gene's germline CDR1 is SGHVS and CDR2 FNYEAQ. CDR3 amino acids: CAVTGGGKNYGYTF. DNA for the CDR3: TGTGCTGTTACAGGGGGCGGTAAAAACTATGGCTACACCTTC.

The J gene is TRBJ1-5, the V gene TRBV6-1, with a possible D match to TRBD1 (6 bases). Between the trimmed V and J ends, which lost 6 bases and 7 bases, there was a span of 13 bases. CDR3 size: 13 residues. Germline loops: CDR1 MNHNS, CDR2 SASEGT. The chain's CDR3 is CASREGGQQPQHF. CDR3 sequence (DNA): TGTGCCAGCAGGGAGGGGGGGCAACAGCCCCAGCATTTT.

The chain joins TRBV7-9 to TRBJ2-7, with D tentatively TRBD2 (5 bases). CDR1 SEHNR and CDR2 FQNEAQ come from the germline V gene (reference sequence). The CDR3 is 13 residues long. The germline V and J ends were trimmed by 1 base and 2 bases, with 6 bases remaining between them. The CDR3 spells CASSLGTPYEQYF. CDR3 nucleotide sequence: TGTGCCAGCAGCTTAGGGACTCCCTACGAGCAGTACTTC. Drawing the rest from reference TRBV7-9 and TRBJ2-7, the complete variable domain is DTGVSQNPRHKITKRGQNVTFRCDPISEHNRLYWYRQTLGQGPEFLTYFQNEAQLEKSRLLSDRFSAERPKGSFSTLEIQRTEQGDSAMYLCASSLGTPYEQYFGPGTRLTVT.